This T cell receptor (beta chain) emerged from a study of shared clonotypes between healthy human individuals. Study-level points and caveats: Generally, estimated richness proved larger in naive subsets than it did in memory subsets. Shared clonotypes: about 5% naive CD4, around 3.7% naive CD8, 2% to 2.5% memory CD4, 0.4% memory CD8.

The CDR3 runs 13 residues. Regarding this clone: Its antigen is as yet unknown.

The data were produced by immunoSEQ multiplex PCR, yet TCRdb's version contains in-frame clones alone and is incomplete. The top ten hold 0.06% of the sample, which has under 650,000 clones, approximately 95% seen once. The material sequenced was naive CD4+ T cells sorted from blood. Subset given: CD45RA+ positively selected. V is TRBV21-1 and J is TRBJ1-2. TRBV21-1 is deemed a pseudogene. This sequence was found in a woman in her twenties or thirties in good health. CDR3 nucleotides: TGTGCCAGCCTCCCGGCGGGGGAAAATGGCTACACCTTC. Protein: CASLPAGENGYTF.